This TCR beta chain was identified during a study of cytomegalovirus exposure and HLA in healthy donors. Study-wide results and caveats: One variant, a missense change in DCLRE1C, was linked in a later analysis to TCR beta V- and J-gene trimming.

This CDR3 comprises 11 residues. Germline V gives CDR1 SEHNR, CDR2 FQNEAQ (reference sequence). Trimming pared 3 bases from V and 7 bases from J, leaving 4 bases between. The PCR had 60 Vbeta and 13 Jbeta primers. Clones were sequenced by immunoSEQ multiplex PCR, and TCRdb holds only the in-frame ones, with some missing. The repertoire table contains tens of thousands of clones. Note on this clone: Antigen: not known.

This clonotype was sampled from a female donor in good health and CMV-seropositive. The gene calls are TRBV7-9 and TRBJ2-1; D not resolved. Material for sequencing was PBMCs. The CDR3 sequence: CASSLRNEQFF. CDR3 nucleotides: TGTGCCAGCAGCTTGAGGAATGAGCAGTTCTTC.